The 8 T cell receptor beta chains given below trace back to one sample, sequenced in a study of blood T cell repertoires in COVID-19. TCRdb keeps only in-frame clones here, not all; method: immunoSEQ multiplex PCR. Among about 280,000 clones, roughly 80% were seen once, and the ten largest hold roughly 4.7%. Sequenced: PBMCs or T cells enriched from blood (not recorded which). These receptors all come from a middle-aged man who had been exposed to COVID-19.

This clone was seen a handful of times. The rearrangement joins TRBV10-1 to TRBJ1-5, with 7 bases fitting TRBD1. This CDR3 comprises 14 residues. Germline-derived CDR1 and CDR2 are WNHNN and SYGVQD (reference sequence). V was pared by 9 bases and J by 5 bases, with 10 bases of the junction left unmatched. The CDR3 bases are TGCGCCAGGGGGGACAGAAAGCCTCATCAGCCCCAGCATTTT. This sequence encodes CARGDRKPHQPQHF.

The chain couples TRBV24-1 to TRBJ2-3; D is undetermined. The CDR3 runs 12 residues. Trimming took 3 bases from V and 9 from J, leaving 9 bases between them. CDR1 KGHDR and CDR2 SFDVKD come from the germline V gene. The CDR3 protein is CATSDEVETQYF. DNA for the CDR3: TGTGCCACCAGTGATGAAGTAGAGACGCAGTATTTT.

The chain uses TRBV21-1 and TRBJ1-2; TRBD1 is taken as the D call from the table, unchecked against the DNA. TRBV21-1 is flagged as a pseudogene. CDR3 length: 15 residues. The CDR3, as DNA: TGTGCCAGCAGGTCCGGGACACGGTTTCCCTATGGCTACACCTTC. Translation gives CASRSGTRFPYGYTF.

CDR3 in DNA: TGTGCCAGTACCCCCCTCCAGGGGCCATTGGACACTGAAGCTTTCTTT. Its translation: CASTPLQGPLDTEAFF. The rearrangement links TRBV19 to TRBJ1-1; D is perhaps TRBD1 (6 bases). V gave up 7 bases and J gave up 3 bases, with 21 bases separating them. CDR1 LNHDA and CDR2 SQIVND come from the germline V gene (reference sequence). CDR3 length: 16 amino acids.

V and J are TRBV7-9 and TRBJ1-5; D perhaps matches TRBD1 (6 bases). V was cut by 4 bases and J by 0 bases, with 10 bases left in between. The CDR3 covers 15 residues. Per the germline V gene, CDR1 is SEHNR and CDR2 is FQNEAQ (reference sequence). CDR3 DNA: TGTGCCAGCAGCTCGGACAGCTTTAGCAATCAGCCCCAGCATTTT. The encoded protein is CASSSDSFSNQPQHF. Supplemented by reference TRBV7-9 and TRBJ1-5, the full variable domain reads DTGVSQNPRHKITKRGQNVTFRCDPISEHNRLYWYRQTLGQGPEFLTYFQNEAQLEKSRLLSDRFSAERPKGSFSTLEIQRTEQGDSAMYLCASSSDSFSNQPQHFGDGTRLSIL.

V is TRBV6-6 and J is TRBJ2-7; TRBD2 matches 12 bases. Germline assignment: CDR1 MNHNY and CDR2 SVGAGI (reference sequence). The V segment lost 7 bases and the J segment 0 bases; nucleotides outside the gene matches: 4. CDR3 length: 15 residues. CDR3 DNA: TGTGCCAGCACGCTAGCGGGAGGGTACTCCTACGAGCAGTACTTC. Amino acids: CASTLAGGYSYEQYF.

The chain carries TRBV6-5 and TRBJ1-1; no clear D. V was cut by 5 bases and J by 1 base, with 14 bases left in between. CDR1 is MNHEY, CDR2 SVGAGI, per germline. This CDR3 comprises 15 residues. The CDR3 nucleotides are TGTGCCAGCAGTCCTCGAGTCTACCAGAACACTGAAGCTTTCTTT. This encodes CASSPRVYQNTEAFF.

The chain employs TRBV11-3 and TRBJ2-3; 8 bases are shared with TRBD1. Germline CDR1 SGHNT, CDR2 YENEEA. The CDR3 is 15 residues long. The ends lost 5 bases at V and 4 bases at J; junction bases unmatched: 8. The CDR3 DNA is TGTGCCAGCAGCGTTGACAGGGGATGGGCAGATACGCAGTATTTT. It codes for CASSVDRGWADTQYF.